What follows are 14 T cell receptor beta chains derived from one specimen sequenced in a study of T-cell reconstitution after alpha-beta-depleted transplantation in children. Unique molecular identifiers tagged the TCRbeta library. TCRdb analysed the PCR reads with MiXCR anew, one entry per CDR3 protein. The sample has some 78,000 distinct CDR3 sequences, 13% to 15% seen once. The specimen was PBMCs, mostly from graft donor cells, collected 180 days after TCRalphabeta/CD19-depleted stem cell transplant. Receptors were obtained from a male patient between 2 and 10 years old who had a stem cell transplant for acute lymphoblastic leukemia, so the T cells may come from the graft donor.

The rearrangement links TRBV7-2 to TRBJ1-5; unclear D gene. Trimming stripped 5 bases from V and 6 bases from J, with 8 bases between. Germline lookup yields CDR1 SGHTA and CDR2 FQGNSA. This CDR3 spans 12 amino acids. The CDR3 region has the DNA TGTGCCAGCAGCCCCCGGGGTCAGCCCCAGCATTTT. This gives the protein CASSPRGQPQHF.

This clonotype showed up just a few times. The V gene is TRBV28, the J gene TRBJ2-2; D could derive from TRBD1 or TRBD2 (6 bases each). Germline assignment: CDR1 MDHEN and CDR2 SYDVKM. The length of the CDR3 is 16 residues. The V gene lost 5 bases and the J gene lost 2 bases, with 15 bases spanning the gap. CDR3 bases: TGTGCCAGCAGTCTACTAGGGGGGACTAACACCGGGGAGCTGTTTTTT. This gives the protein CASSLLGGTNTGELFF. The complete variable domain, with remaining parts taken from reference TRBV28 and TRBJ2-2, reads DVKVTQSSRYLVKRTGEKVFLECVQDMDHENMFWYRQDPGLGLRLIYFSYDVKMKEKGDIPEGYSVSREKKERFSLILESASTNQTSMYLCASSLLGGTNTGELFFGEGSRLTVL.

The chain is built from TRBV5-4 and TRBJ1-6; the match to TRBD1 covers 7 bases. CDR3 size: 14 residues. Germline V gene lookup returns CDR1 SGHNT and CDR2 YYREEE (reference sequence). The V segment lost 1 base and the J segment 8 bases; nucleotides outside the gene matches: 3. The CDR3 DNA follows: TGTGCCAGCAGCTTGTCAGGGGGTTATTCACCCCTCCACTTT. Protein: CASSLSGGYSPLHF. Full variable domain (missing parts from reference TRBV5-4 and TRBJ1-6): ETGVTQSPTHLIKTRGQQVTLRCSSQSGHNTVSWYQQALGQGPQFIFQYYREEENGRGNFPPRFSGLQFPNYSSELNVNALELDDSALYLCASSLSGGYSPLHFGNGTRLTVT.

This clonotype occurred once. This may be a read error, as it is one base from a much larger clone. The CDR3 DNA sequence: TGTGCCGGCAGCGTAGATCGGAGAGATACGCAGTATTTT. Its translation: CAGSVDRRDTQYF. The chain combines TRBV9 with TRBJ2-3; D call uncertain. Germline V gene lookup returns CDR1 SGDLS and CDR2 YYNGEE. The CDR3 runs to 13 residues. Full variable domain (outside the CDR3, taken from reference TRBV9 and TRBJ2-3): DSGVTQTPKHLITATGQRVTLRCSPRSGDLSVYWYQQSLDQGLQFLIQYYNGEERAKGNILERFSAQQFPDLHSELNLSSLELGDSALYFCAGSVDRRDTQYFGPGTRLTVL.

The J gene is TRBJ1-2, the V gene TRBV7-3, with TRBD1 matching 9 bases. The trim removed 5 bases at V and 7 bases at J, leaving 5 bases unmatched. CDR1 SGHTA and CDR2 FQGTGA come from the germline V gene. The CDR3 is 13 residues long. For the CDR3, the DNA is TGTGCCAGCAGCAATACAGGGGGCAGTGGCTACACCTTC. Its protein is CASSNTGGSGYTF.

This clonotype came up many times. The J gene is TRBJ2-3, the V gene TRBV20-1; 13 positions agree with TRBD2. The CDR3 runs 19 residues. CDR1 and CDR2 (germline): DFQATT, SNEGSKA (reference sequence). The V gene end was trimmed by 2 bases and the J gene end by 4 bases; junction bases not matched to a gene: 15. The CDR3 nucleotides are TGCAGTGCTAGACGCCCCCCACTAGCGGGAGGGCGTAGGTCAGATACGCAGTATTTT. Translation gives CSARRPPLAGGRRSDTQYF.

This clonotype was seen a handful of times. The chain links TRBV15 to TRBJ2-2; 16 nucleotides agree with TRBD2. The CDR3 spans 19 residues. With V trimmed by 2 bases and J by 0 bases, 3 bases remained unmatched. The germline V gene encodes CDR1 LNHNV and CDR2 YYDKDF (reference sequence). The CDR3 reads CATSRFGTSGRANTGELFF. The CDR3, as DNA: TGTGCCACCAGCAGATTTGGGACTAGCGGGAGGGCGAACACCGGGGAGCTGTTTTTT.

The V gene is TRBV20-1, the J gene TRBJ2-5; either TRBD1 or TRBD2 may fit D (5 bases each). With 0 bases removed from V and 2 bases from J, the gap between germline ends came to 16 bases. CDR1 DFQATT and CDR2 SNEGSKA come from the germline V gene (reference sequence). This CDR3 region has 16 residues. Here the CDR3 DNA reads TGCAGTGCTAGAGATCCGGCTGGGACGGTACAAGAGACCCAGTACTTC. Amino acid sequence: CSARDPAGTVQETQYF.

This clonotype was recorded a few times. The chain carries TRBV6-2 or TRBV6-3 and TRBJ2-4, with D possibly being TRBD1 (6 bases). Germline CDR1 reads MNHEY; CDR2 reads SVGEGT. Trimming shortened V by 4 bases and J by 0 bases, and 16 bases separated the two germline ends. This CDR3 region has 17 residues. CDR3 sequence: CASSSLYRALAKNIQYF. DNA for the CDR3: TGTGCCAGCAGTTCCCTCTACAGGGCTCTAGCCAAAAACATTCAGTACTTC.

This clonotype was seen many times. The chain's CDR3 is CASSRQVASEAFF. As DNA, the CDR3 is TGTGCCAGCAGCCGCCAGGTGGCTAGTGAAGCTTTCTTT. This chain uses TRBV5-4 with TRBJ1-1; D not resolved. The CDR3 sequence is 13 residues long. Germline V gene data show CDR1 as SGHNT and CDR2 as YYREEE (reference sequence). With 4 bases removed from V and 7 bases from J, the gap between germline ends came to 14 bases.

The chain joins TRBV5-6 to TRBJ2-7; a weak D match, TRBD2 (6 bases). Germline V gene lookup returns CDR1 SGHDT and CDR2 YYEEEE. There are 15 residues in the CDR3. Trimming removed 2 bases from V and 9 bases from J, with 21 bases in between. The CDR3 sequence: CASSFVSAGTGGQYF. The CDR3 DNA reads TGTGCCAGCAGCTTCGTCTCGGCGGGAACCGGGGGGCAGTACTTC.

The chain carries TRBV20-1 and TRBJ2-7, with TRBD1 identical over 7 bases. Germline loops: CDR1 DFQATT, CDR2 SNEGSKA (reference sequence). The CDR3 length is 13 residues. With 5 bases clipped from V and 4 bases from J, the junction kept 8 bases outside the gene matches. CDR3 sequence reads: CSALDRSQYEQYF. The CDR3 DNA reads TGCAGTGCTCTGGACAGGTCCCAGTACGAGCAGTACTTC.

The sample holds a few counts of this clonotype. This chain joins TRBV5-1 and TRBJ2-1; 9 nucleotides agree with TRBD2. Germline V gene lookup returns CDR1 SGHRS and CDR2 YFSETQ. V trimming: 3 bases; J trimming: 8 bases; junction bases outside the gene matches: 9. The length of the CDR3 is 15 residues. Here the CDR3 reads CASSSLAGAADEQFF. CDR3 in DNA: TGCGCCAGCAGCTCCTTAGCGGGGGCGGCTGATGAGCAGTTCTTC.

The CDR3 DNA follows: TGTGCCACCAGATCACAGCTTGGAAACACCATATATTTT. It codes for CATRSQLGNTIYF. This sequence joins TRBV15 and TRBJ1-3; D remains unclear. Germline V CDR1 and CDR2: LNHNV, YYDKDF (reference sequence). This CDR3 spans 13 amino acids. V was clipped by 6 bases and J by 3 bases, with 9 bases between them.